The T cell receptor (beta chain) under discussion was sequenced for a study of identical twins. Study-level results: It was out-of-frame TCR alpha sharing in monozygotic twins that models underestimated. Insertions were fewer in abundant cord blood beta clonotypes, whereas memory repertoires showed none of this pattern.

In its sample, this clonotype was seen a few times. Its antigen is unidentified. TCRdb called the 5' RACE reads again in MiXCR, with one record for every CDR3 protein. The sample includes 200,000 to 250,000 distinct CDR3 sequences, about 11% of them seen just once. All donors were healthy, and all were Caucasian. The TCR was taken from a man between 45 and 60 years old in good health. Sequencing was carried out using memory T cells sorted from blood.

CDR3 nucleotide sequence: TGCAGTGCTCCTAGCCGGCAGCGTGGGGCTGAGCAGTTCTTC. Its protein product is CSAPSRQRGAEQFF. The chain has TRBV20-1 and TRBJ2-1; tentatively, D is TRBD1 or TRBD2 (5 bases each). Per germline, CDR1 DFQATT and CDR2 SNEGSKA (reference sequence). Trimming removed 5 bases at V and 9 bases at J, with 20 bases between. The CDR3 is 14 residues long.